This TCR beta chain came from a study of T-cell memory formation after mild COVID-19. Overall study results and limits: Later expanders leaned toward CD4+, whereas clones contracting from day 15 to 85 were balanced CD4/CD8.

Germline assignment: CDR1 GTSNPN and CDR2 SVGIG (reference sequence). V lost 3 bases and J lost 3, with 12 bases in between. The CDR3 length is 13 residues. TCRdb independently ran MiXCR on the 5' RACE reads; one entry per CDR3 protein. Here the sample spans under 450,000 distinct CDR3 sequences, 23% being singletons. This clonotype was observed a handful of times. What it binds is unknown. This chain links TRBV30 with TRBJ2-7; D is ambiguous. This clonotype originated in an adult woman who had mild COVID-19 (a few samples of this study predate the infection). Cell type and time point are not known. Sequenced material: PBMCs or a T cell subset sorted from them (not recorded which). The CDR3 nucleotides read TGTGCCTGGAGCTGGATGCCAATCTACGAGCAGTACTTC. Translation: CAWSWMPIYEQYF.